This is a list of T cell receptor beta chains from one sample in a study of blood T cell repertoires in COVID-19. The table came from immunoSEQ multiplex PCR; TCRdb's copy has only in-frame clones and leaves some out. The sample shows 220,000 or so clones, around nine tenths of them seen only once. Sequenced material: peripheral blood. The source of these receptors is a man in his fifties or sixties with COVID-19, enrolled during active disease. Each CDR3 is given with its conserved first and last residue. Fields, in order: J gene, V gene, clone size, D gene, CDR3 protein, CDR3 DNA. The D gene is left open where the match is weak. Clone size is given for some rows only: seen once, a few or many times, or a class if the clone is expanded.

>TRBJ1-2|TRBV3-1/TRBV3-2|.|.
CASSQDGGAIYYGYTF
TGTGCCAGCAGCCAAGATGGGGGGGCTATATACTATGGCTACACCTTC
>TRBJ2-3|TRBV5-1|.|.
CASSAPDTTDTQYF
TGCGCCAGCAGCGCACCGGACACCACAGATACGCAGTATTTT
>TRBJ1-1|TRBV7-8|.|.
CASSLVRQNTEAFF
TGTGCCAGCAGCTTAGTGCGACAGAACACTGAAGCTTTCTTT
>TRBJ2-2|TRBV28|.|TRBD2
CASSPGGLAGYTGELFF
TGTGCCAGCAGTCCGGGGGGACTAGCGGGGTACACCGGGGAGCTGTTTTTT
>TRBJ1-2|TRBV7-9|.|.
CASSLAGTRGYTF
TGTGCCAGCAGCTTAGCTGGGACTCGAGGCTACACCTTC
>TRBJ1-1|TRBV15|.|.
CATSSTGIDTEAFF
TGTGCCACCAGCAGCACAGGGATAGACACTGAAGCTTTCTTT
>TRBJ1-2|TRBV2|.|TRBD1
CASRPGTGGLYGYTF
TGTGCCAGCAGACCTGGGACAGGGGGATTGTATGGCTACACCTTC
>TRBJ2-7|TRBV10-3|once|TRBD1
CAISVWTGNYEQYF
TGTGCCATCAGTGTGTGGACAGGGAACTACGAGCAGTACTTC
>TRBJ2-6|TRBV5-1|.|.
CASSLGPPSRANVLTF
TGCGCCAGCAGCTTGGGGCCCCCCTCCAGGGCCAACGTCCTGACTTTC
>TRBJ2-6|TRBV7-6|.|.
CASSLGQGISGANVLTF
TGTGCCAGCAGCTTGGGGCAGGGGATCTCTGGGGCCAACGTCCTGACTTTC
>TRBJ2-1|TRBV4-2|.|TRBD2
CASSQESGRVTNEQFF
TGTGCCAGCAGCCAAGAATCCGGGAGGGTAACCAATGAGCAGTTCTTC
>TRBJ2-1|TRBV5-1|once|TRBD2
CASSPTSGSSYNEQFF
TGCGCCAGCAGCCCGACTAGCGGGAGCTCCTACAATGAGCAGTTCTTC
>TRBJ2-2|TRBV5-5|.|TRBD1
CASSLYQGADTGELFF
TGTGCCAGCAGCTTGTATCAGGGGGCGGACACCGGGGAGCTGTTTTTT
>TRBJ2-1|TRBV30|.|TRBD2
CAWSPAGGGLYEQFF
TGTGCCTGGAGCCCCGCCGGCGGGGGGCTCTATGAGCAGTTCTTC
>TRBJ2-7|TRBV5-6|.|.
CASSPGTGSYEQYF
TGTGCCAGCAGCCCTGGGACTGGTTCCTACGAGCAGTACTTC
>TRBJ1-1|TRBV14|few|TRBD1
CASSTRTGRNTEAFF
TGTGCCAGCAGCACTCGGACAGGGCGGAACACTGAAGCTTTCTTT
>TRBJ1-1|TRBV28|few|.
CASSLQGIMNTEAFF
TGTGCCAGCAGTTTACAGGGGATAATGAACACTGAAGCTTTCTTT
>TRBJ1-5|TRBV5-8|.|TRBD1
CASSWDSGNQPQHF
TGTGCCAGCAGCTGGGACAGTGGCAATCAGCCCCAGCATTTT
>TRBJ1-5|TRBV15|.|TRBD1
CATSRDTGGNQPQHF
TGTGCCACCAGCAGAGACACAGGGGGTAATCAGCCCCAGCATTTT
>TRBJ2-1|TRBV5-1|.|TRBD2
CASSLGTSTNEQFF
TGCGCCAGCAGCTTGGGGACTAGCACCAATGAGCAGTTCTTC
>TRBJ1-1|TRBV2|.|TRBD1
CASRQGSRTEAFF
TGTGCCAGCAGACAGGGGTCGAGAACTGAAGCTTTCTTT
>TRBJ1-6|TRBV4-1|.|TRBD1
CASSQEGTDNSPLHF
TGCGCCAGCAGCCAAGAGGGGACAGACAATTCACCCCTCCACTTT
>TRBJ2-1|TRBV4-3|.|TRBD2
CASSQDPTLAGGAEQFF
TGCGCCAGCAGCCAAGATCCAACTCTAGCGGGAGGGGCGGAGCAGTTCTTC
>TRBJ1-2|TRBV6-1|.|.
CASSEKGGRDEYGYTF
TGTGCCAGCAGTGAAAAGGGCGGCAGGGATGAATATGGCTACACCTTC
>TRBJ1-5|TRBV10-2|.|.
CASSEPGGNQPQHF
TGCGCCAGCAGTGAGCCAGGCGGCAATCAGCCCCAGCATTTT
>TRBJ2-7|TRBV6-5|.|TRBD2
CATRRMTSGGNEQYF
TGTGCCACAAGAAGGATGACTAGCGGGGGAAACGAGCAGTACTTC
>TRBJ2-7|TRBV27|.|TRBD2
CASIPGGPPYEQYF
TGTGCCAGCATTCCGGGAGGGCCCCCCTACGAGCAGTACTTC
>TRBJ1-5|TRBV18|.|.
CASSPRAGNGNQPQHF
TGTGCCAGCTCACCACGAGCGGGTAACGGCAATCAGCCCCAGCATTTT
>TRBJ2-7|TRBV27|.|TRBD2
CASSLRASGRPAAYEQYF
TGTGCCAGCAGTTTGCGGGCTAGCGGGAGGCCTGCGGCCTACGAGCAGTACTTC
>TRBJ1-2|TRBV3-1/TRBV3-2|once|.
CASSGGATNYGYTF
TGTGCCAGCAGCGGGGGGGCAACTAACTATGGCTACACCTTC
>TRBJ2-1|TRBV12-3/TRBV12-4|.|.
CASSTGYRNEQFF
TGTGCCAGCAGTACGGGGTACCGCAATGAGCAGTTCTTC
>TRBJ2-7|TRBV6-2/TRBV6-3|.|TRBD1
CASSLLRGTGAEQYF
TGTGCCAGCAGCCTCCTGAGGGGGACAGGAGCCGAGCAGTACTTC
>TRBJ2-1|TRBV27|.|.
CASSPDWDNEQFF
TGTGCCAGCAGTCCCGACTGGGACAATGAGCAGTTCTTC